This T cell receptor (beta chain) emerged from a study of T cell responses to AZD1222 COVID-19 vaccine. Study results and limitations: Spike as a whole was targeted by vaccine-associated CD4 TCRs, dominant at 160-218 and 743-854. Close to half of spike-specific TCRs reportedly recognize unmutated variant regions. Clonal diversity may have been underestimated in mostly white British donors. Repertoires in all cases were sampled only once the peak T cell response had passed.

To note about this clone: The antigen remains undetermined.

Germline CDR1 and CDR2: MNHEY and SVGAGI. CDR3 size: 14 residues. V shed 8 bases and J 6 bases; nucleotides not matched to a gene: 9. This table comes from immunoSEQ multiplex PCR, and its TCRdb copy is limited to in-frame clones, with some not included. The sample yields approximately 130,000 clones, 80% to 95% seen once. The sample consisted of peripheral blood, taken 28 days after the second dose of the MenACWY control vaccine. This TCR was recovered from an adult who received the MenACWY meningococcal vaccine as a control. The genes are TRBV6-5 and TRBJ2-7; 11 positions agree with TRBD2. CDR3 amino acids: CASGRIAGGVEQYF. The CDR3 nucleotides read TGTGCCAGCGGGAGAATAGCGGGAGGGGTCGAGCAGTACTTC.